A single sample gave rise to the 15 T cell receptor beta chains below, sequenced in a study of regulatory T cells in long-lasting Graves disease. Time point here: newly diagnosed GD, antithyroid drugs for less than 3 months. Scientists built the TCR library using RNA that was extracted from PBMCs. Construction of TCR beta libraries relied on iRepertoire HTBI primers and on Arm-PCR targeting CDR3 regions. TCRdb used MiXCR to reprocess the multiplex PCR reads, holding one entry per CDR3 protein. In the table there are over 350,000 distinct CDR3 sequences, 14% of which are singletons. These data are also associated with another study on T cells in Graves' hyperthyroidism and ophthalmopathy.

The sample consisted of peripheral blood mononuclear cells (PBMCs), taken at new diagnosis, from a patient treated with antithyroid drugs. The receptors shown here come from a woman between 45 and 60 years old with Graves disease.

This clonotype was seen many times. V gene TRBV6-5 combines with J gene TRBJ1-1; D is unclear. The V gene's germline CDR1 is MNHEY and CDR2 SVGAGI. The CDR3 runs 12 residues. Deletions cut 2 bases from V and 7 bases from J, with 8 bases between. CDR3 DNA: TGTGCCAGCAGTTACCCAGACCTTGAAGCTTTCTTT. This codes for CASSYPDLEAFF.

This clonotype turned up a few times. The V call is TRBV12-3 or TRBV12-4, the J call TRBJ1-4; D is unclear. CDR3 length: 14 residues. Trimming shortened V by 7 bases and J by 3 bases, and 12 bases separated the two germline ends. The DNA of the CDR3 is TGTGCCAGCAAACAGCATCCCTCTAATGAAAAACTGTTTTTT. Translating gives CASKQHPSNEKLFF.

In regard to this clonotype: One base away lies a much larger clone, so this may be a sequencing read error. The V call is TRBV20-1, the J call TRBJ2-3; 11 bases align to TRBD2. Germline V gives CDR1 DFQATT, CDR2 SNEGSKA (reference sequence). This CDR3 has 13 amino acids. The CDR3 sequence: CSALAGGTVTQYF. CDR3 sequence (DNA): TGCAGTGCTCTAGCGGGAGGCACAGTTACGCAGTATTTT.

Many counts were recorded for this clonotype. The chain is built from TRBV6-1 and TRBJ1-1; D ambiguous. The germline gives CDR1 MNHNS, CDR2 SASEGT. The CDR3 is 13 residues long. Trimming cost V 7 bases and J 1 base, with 10 bases left between them. The CDR3 DNA sequence: TGTGCCAGCAAAGACATGCCGAACACTGAAGCTTTCTTT. Its protein product is CASKDMPNTEAFF.

A few counts support this clonotype. The chain uses TRBV24-1 and TRBJ2-1; D gene uncertain. Germline V lookup: CDR1 KGHDR, CDR2 SFDVKD. Trimming removed 3 bases at V and 8 bases at J, with 10 bases between. This CDR3 spans 13 amino acids. CDR3 DNA: TGTGCCACCAGTGATCCTTTCTTGGATGAGCAGTTCTTC. This gives the protein CATSDPFLDEQFF.

Of note for this clonotype: A read error may explain this, as a much larger clone is one base away. This chain's CDR3 is CASSSTSGTGSPSYDQYF. The CDR3 DNA is TGTGCCAGCAGCTCAACCTCCGGGACAGGGTCGCCATCGTACGATCAGTACTTC. The V and J genes are TRBV7-6 and TRBJ2-7; 9 bases fit TRBD1. Germline CDR1 reads SGHVS; CDR2 reads FNYEAQ. The CDR3 consists of 18 residues.

This clonotype appeared a few times. The rearrangement joins TRBV7-8 to TRBJ2-3; 7 bases map to TRBD2. Losses at the gene ends were 11 bases for V and 2 bases for J; bases not matched to a gene: 13. Germline CDR1 SGHVS, CDR2 FQNEAQ. This CDR3 spans 15 amino acids. The CDR3 sequence: CASRGPSGHTDTQYF. CDR3 DNA sequence: TGTGCCTCCCGAGGGCCTAGCGGCCACACAGATACGCAGTATTTT.

In its sample, this clonotype was seen many times. The gene calls are TRBV7-6 and TRBJ1-1; no firm D call. V gave up 7 bases and J gave up 1 base, with 7 bases separating them. Germline V gene lookup returns CDR1 SGHVS and CDR2 FNYEAQ. The CDR3 is 12 residues long. CDR3 DNA: TGTGCCAGCATGGATGAGAACACTGAAGCTTTCTTT. This encodes CASMDENTEAFF.

This chain connects TRBV18 to TRBJ1-6; D is perhaps TRBD1 (5 bases). Germline V gene lookup returns CDR1 KGHSH and CDR2 LQKENI. Deletions cut 6 bases from V and 4 bases from J, with 16 bases between. CDR3 length: 16 residues. CDR3 in DNA: TGTGCCAGCTCCGGGACGGTGATCCAATATAATTCACCCCTCCACTTT. This translates into CASSGTVIQYNSPLHF.

At least ten counts were recorded for this clonotype. V gene TRBV28 combines with J gene TRBJ1-5; D gene unclear. The CDR3 length is 11 residues. The germline V gene encodes CDR1 MDHEN and CDR2 SYDVKM. Deletions cut 4 bases from V and 4 bases from J, with 2 bases between. Here the CDR3 reads CASSYNQPQHF. The CDR3 DNA reads as TGTGCCAGCAGTTATAATCAGCCCCAGCATTTT.

The genes are TRBV9 and TRBJ2-1; 12 bases are shared with TRBD2. The CDR3 is 15 residues long. The V segment lost 1 base and the J segment 7 bases; nucleotides outside the gene matches: 3. The V gene's germline CDR1 is SGDLS and CDR2 YYNGEE. Here the CDR3 DNA reads TGTGCCAGCAGCGTATCGACTAGCGGGAGTAATGAGCAGTTCTTC. This encodes CASSVSTSGSNEQFF.

This clonotype was picked up many times. This chain connects TRBV3-1 to TRBJ1-1, with 10 bases lining up with TRBD1. The CDR3 totals 14 residues. With V trimmed by 4 bases and J by 10 bases, 9 bases remained unmatched. Germline CDR1 is LGHDT and CDR2 is YNNKEL (reference sequence). The CDR3 reads CASSPPGTGVRAFF. The CDR3 nucleotides read TGTGCCAGCAGCCCGCCAGGGACAGGGGTTAGAGCTTTCTTT.

DNA for the CDR3: TGTGCCAGCAGCCAAGCCCTCGATTTGATCTCGACTCGGCGGGTCTACTACACAGATACGCAGTATTTT. Encoded protein: CASSQALDLISTRRVYYTDTQYF. This chain joins TRBV7-9 and TRBJ2-3, with D possibly matching TRBD2 (5 bases). The CDR3 consists of 23 residues. Germline V gene lookup returns CDR1 SEHNR and CDR2 FQNEAQ (reference sequence). Trimming shortened V by 5 bases and J by 2 bases, and 38 bases separated the two germline ends.

This clonotype has at least ten counts. V usage is TRBV28 and J usage is TRBJ2-7, with a possible D match to TRBD1 (6 bases). Germline V CDR1 and CDR2: MDHEN, SYDVKM. Deletions cut 6 bases from V and 2 bases from J, with 14 bases between. The CDR3 is 14 residues long. In DNA, the CDR3 is TGTGCCAGCAGCCCTGGACAGACCGCCTACGAGCAGTACTTC. Translating gives CASSPGQTAYEQYF.

This clonotype was seen ten or more times. V gene TRBV30 combines with J gene TRBJ2-1; D may correspond to TRBD1 or TRBD2 (5 bases each). Germline V gene lookup returns CDR1 GTSNPN and CDR2 SVGIG (reference sequence). V lost 0 bases, J lost 12 bases, and 9 bases lay in between. This CDR3 is built from 11 residues. CDR3 nucleotide sequence: TGTGCCTGGAGTGTGGGGGTCGGGCAGTTCTTC. It encodes CAWSVGVGQFF.